The clone carrying this T cell receptor beta chain is a singleton in its sample. Libraries were prepared by immunoSEQ multiplex PCR; TCRdb keeps only in-frame clonotypes and omits some of them. This sample has hundreds of thousands of clones, with 92% found just once. This sample stems from a study of shared clonotypes between healthy human individuals. This CDR3 comprises 16 residues. Naive CD8 populations comprised CD45RO-negative cells positively selected for CCR7, excluding terminally differentiated effector memory CD45RA+ cells. This TCR derives from a man aged 25-45 years in good health. The rearrangement joins TRBV1 to TRBJ2-1; TRBD2, the table's D call, was not compared with the DNA. TRBV1 is listed as a pseudogene. The sample comprised naive CD8+ T cells sorted from blood. The DNA of the CDR3 is TGCACCAGCAGGCCCCCACTAGCGGGAGCCGACAATGAGCAGTTCTTC. This encodes CTSRPPLAGADNEQFF.